Included here is one TCR beta chain sequence, with context. The sample belongs to a study of blood T cell repertoires in COVID-19. Background on the study: Samples came from the United States, Italy and Spain, spanning acute and convalescent COVID-19. T cells, B-cell-depleted T cells, or PBMCs supplied cDNA or gDNA.

Original handling: Estimation of nucleated cell counts relied on the amplification of reference gene primers. Libraries were prepared by immunoSEQ multiplex PCR; TCRdb keeps only in-frame clonotypes and omits some of them. The DNA was the basis for D and trimming; V, J and clone size are from that table. The table includes about 80,000 clones, less than 85% detected once. This CDR3 has 13 residues. Germline values: CDR1 SEHNR, CDR2 FQNEAQ (reference sequence). The V gene lost 6 bases and the J gene lost 5 bases, with 10 bases spanning the gap. The sequencing sample was made of peripheral blood. J is TRBJ2-2 and V is TRBV7-9; tentatively, D is TRBD1 (6 bases). The TCR sequence derives from a man aged 65 to 79 with active or convalescent COVID-19. The CDR3 reads CASSYRVTGELFF. Here the CDR3 DNA reads TGTGCCAGCAGTTACAGGGTGACCGGGGAGCTGTTTTTT. Based on the CDR3 plus reference TRBV7-9 and TRBJ2-2, the full variable domain is DTGVSQNPRHKITKRGQNVTFRCDPISEHNRLYWYRQTLGQGPEFLTYFQNEAQLEKSRLLSDRFSAERPKGSFSTLEIQRTEQGDSAMYLCASSYRVTGELFFGEGSRLTVL.